This T cell receptor beta chain appears in the sequencing data of a study of early T cells in non-severe SARS-CoV-2 infection. The V end was cut by 5 bases, the J end by 2 bases, with 7 bases between. This CDR3 is built from 13 residues. The germline V gene encodes CDR1 SEHNR and CDR2 FQNEAQ (reference sequence). This clonotype occurred many times. TCRdb re-analysed the 5' RACE reads in MiXCR, keeping a single row per CDR3 protein. The sample has about 69,000 distinct CDR3 sequences, 11% seen once. Sequenced here: whole blood, sampled at baseline. The clonotype comes from an adult who was a healthcare worker with PCR-confirmed SARS-CoV-2 infection or an uninfected control (not recorded which). The rearrangement links TRBV7-9 to TRBJ2-1; D gene ambiguous. CDR3: CASSRRPYNEQFF. The DNA of the CDR3 is TGTGCCAGCAGCCGGCGGCCCTACAATGAGCAGTTCTTC.